Detailed here is one T cell receptor beta chain. The CDR3 sequence is 18 residues long. The V and J ends lost 3 bases and 2 bases respectively, with 21 bases between them. Germline V gives CDR1 ENHRY, CDR2 SYGVKD. These data originate in a study of HIV-infected patients and healthy controls. MiXCR, applied by TCRdb to the 5' RACE reads, yields one record per CDR3 protein. There are about 64,000 distinct CDR3 sequences in the sample; 15% to 20% occur only once, and about 1.3% lies in the top ten. J is TRBJ2-3 and V is TRBV10-3; a weak D match, TRBD2 (6 bases). The sample was CD4+ T cells from blood. The receptor was derived from a human donor in good health. DNA of the CDR3: TGTGCCATCAGTGACGATGGCTATAGGCGGGGATACACAGATACGCAGTATTTT. Translation gives CAISDDGYRRGYTDTQYF.